This record concerns one T cell receptor beta chain sequence. Its antigen is not known. Other nucleotide sequences in the sample specify the same CDR3. As handled by the study authors: Junction-only sequences without quality scores came from ImmunoSEQ, so filtering differed. Generated by immunoSEQ multiplex PCR, the TCRdb table keeps only in-frame clones and is missing some. D and trimming come from the DNA, and the V and J calls and clone size come from that table. The sample includes about 2.4 million clones, more than 80% of them seen just once. This entry comes from a study of shared clonotypes between healthy human individuals. The CDR3 spans 14 residues. Germline V CDR1 and CDR2: MNHEY, SMNVEV (reference sequence). V lost 2 bases and J lost 8, with 15 bases in between. Study observations and caveats: Investigators expected sequencing depth to affect clonotype sharing among donors. In having few donors, the study represented limited genetic and exposure-history diversity. The study sampled only blood, and tissue repertoires likely differ.

The rearrangement links TRBV27 to TRBJ1-2, with a tentative D call TRBD1 (5 bases). Specimen: naive CD4+ T cells sorted from blood. Stated subset: CD45RA+ positively selected. This clonotype originated in a man aged 18 to 30 in good health. The CDR3 coding sequence is TGTGCCAGCAGTTTAGGCCAGGGAGTGGGGGGCTACACCTTC. Protein sequence: CASSLGQGVGGYTF.